Shown below are 11 T cell receptor beta chains from a single sample sequenced in a study of blood T cells in healthy people across ages. Through a sample-barcoded 5' primer and a J-beta primer mix, a second PCR was run for roughly 7 to 12 cycles. TCRdb recomputed calls from the 5' RACE reads with MiXCR, one row per CDR3 protein. This table holds hundreds of thousands of distinct CDR3 sequences, approximately 22% found once. The sample taken for sequencing was blood. The receptors come from a man aged 65-85 years in good health.

Of note for this clonotype: The junction shows a germline mismatch at one end, possibly a read error. The CDR3 sequence is CASSAGTEYGHTF. The CDR3 DNA reads TGTGCCAGCAGCGCCGGGACGGAATATGGCCACACCTTC. The chain has TRBV6-5 and TRBJ1-2; perhaps TRBD1 as D (5 bases). The CDR3 length is 13 residues. CDR1 is MNHEY and CDR2 is SVGAGI in the germline V gene.

The chain carries TRBV6-6 and TRBJ1-4; the match to TRBD1 covers 8 bases. CDR1 is MNHNY and CDR2 is SVGAGI in the germline V gene (reference sequence). The CDR3 consists of 14 residues. With 2 bases clipped from V and 7 bases from J, the junction kept 3 bases outside the gene matches. The CDR3 DNA reads as TGTGCCAGCAGTTACGACAGGGGCCGTGAAAAACTGTTTTTT. Translating gives CASSYDRGREKLFF.

This clonotype was seen a few times. The rearrangement joins TRBV18 to TRBJ2-4; 10 bases are a match to TRBD1. The CDR3 has 22 residues. J was trimmed by 2 bases and V by 3 bases; bases with no gene match: 22. The germline CDR1 and CDR2 sequences are KGHSH and LQKENI. The CDR3 bases are TGTGCCAGCTCACCGGGACAGGGGTTTGGGGTGTCCCTGATACAACCCAAAAACATTCAGTACTTC. Its translation is CASSPGQGFGVSLIQPKNIQYF.

Of note for this clonotype: In this CDR3 the conserved last residue, phenylalanine or tryptophan, is missing, so a read error is likely. This chain uses TRBV20-1 with TRBJ2-1, with 8 bases that match TRBD2. Germline CDR1 DFQATT, CDR2 SNEGSKA (reference sequence). This CDR3 is 14 amino acids long. V gave up 4 bases and J gave up 6 bases; unmatched junction bases: 8. The CDR3: CSAKVPGGGNEQFS. The DNA of the CDR3 is TGCAGTGCTAAGGTTCCGGGGGGGGGCAATGAGCAGTTCTCC.

J is TRBJ1-2 and V is TRBV5-1; D may be TRBD1 (5 bases). Trimming took 0 bases from V and 7 from J, leaving 13 bases between them. The CDR3 length is 14 residues. Germline V gene lookup returns CDR1 SGHRS and CDR2 YFSETQ. The CDR3 loop is CASSLAEGRVGYTF. In DNA, the CDR3 is TGCGCCAGCAGCTTGGCCGAGGGGCGGGTTGGCTACACCTTC.

In its sample, this clonotype was seen a few times. V is TRBV29-1 and J is TRBJ2-5; 8 nucleotides match TRBD2. The DNA end lines up better with TRBJ2-1; the J call may be wrong. Germline assignment: CDR1 SQVTM and CDR2 ANQGSEA. This CDR3 is 12 amino acids long. CDR3 nucleotide sequence: TGCAGCGCAACGGGGGGGGTCGATGAGCAGTTCTTC. Its translation: CSATGGVDEQFF.

This rearrangement joins TRBV5-1 to TRBJ1-1; no clear D. CDR1 and CDR2 (germline): SGHRS, YFSETQ. V lost 4 bases to trimming and J lost 2 bases, with 12 bases between them. The CDR3 runs to 14 residues. CDR3 region: CASSPEPENTEAFF. CDR3 DNA sequence: TGCGCCAGCAGCCCGGAGCCAGAAAACACTGAAGCTTTCTTT.

This clonotype came up a few times. This chain connects TRBV6-6 to TRBJ1-4, with no clear D. Germline CDR1 reads MNHNY; CDR2 reads SVGAGI (reference sequence). The germline V and J ends were trimmed by 6 bases and 7 bases, with 12 bases remaining between them. The CDR3 runs to 13 residues. CDR3 in amino acids: CASRPGPSEKLFF. The CDR3 region has the DNA TGTGCCAGCAGACCCGGACCCAGTGAAAAACTGTTTTTT.

This clonotype turned up a few times. The CDR3 carries no conserved terminal phenylalanine or tryptophan, so it likely arises from a read error. This chain uses TRBV20-1 with TRBJ1-6; the D is unclear. This CDR3 contains 16 residues. The germline gives CDR1 DFQATT, CDR2 SNEGSKA (reference sequence). Trimming removed 3 bases at V and 9 bases at J, with 21 bases between. This CDR3 is CSARGLLDPFGSPLHL. CDR3 sequence (DNA): TGCAGTGCTAGGGGTTTGTTGGACCCCTTCGGTTCACCCCTCCACTTG.

This clonotype turned up a few times. J is TRBJ1-3 and V is TRBV20-1; D gene ambiguous. The germline CDR1 and CDR2 sequences are DFQATT and SNEGSKA (reference sequence). V lost 2 bases and J lost 1, with 0 bases in between. This CDR3 contains 11 residues. The CDR3 DNA reads as TGCAGTGCTAGATCTGGAAACACCATATATTTT. Translation: CSARSGNTIYF.

J is TRBJ2-1 and V is TRBV9; D gene unclear. The CDR3 spans 13 residues. V dropped 0 bases and J dropped 8 bases, with 9 bases sitting between them. Germline CDR1 SGDLS, CDR2 YYNGEE. The CDR3 nucleotides are TGTGCCAGCAGCGTAGAGGTCCCGGATGAGCAGTTCTTC. It is translated as CASSVEVPDEQFF.